This T cell receptor beta chain was found in a study of PD-L1 blockade in urothelial cancer. Study at large: The study recovered a median of around 140,000 T cells per blood sample. General study points: When measured at 3 weeks, tumor-associated blood clones expanded more in durable-benefit patients. Pretreatment blood TCR clonality under the median forecast improved survival.

Comment on this clone: Its antigen is not known.

In germline, CDR1 is SGDLS, CDR2 YYNGEE. The ends lost 0 bases at V and 9 bases at J; junction bases unmatched: 10. The CDR3 totals 16 residues. TCRdb's table, derived via immunoSEQ multiplex PCR, lists solely in-frame clones and lacks some. There are roughly 45,000 clones in the sample; roughly 85% occur only once, and about 7.6% lies in the top ten. The input for sequencing was PBMCs, taken around atezolizumab (anti-PD-L1) treatment. This clonotype originated in a man in his sixties with urothelial cancer. This chain joins TRBV9 and TRBJ2-1, with 9 bases that match TRBD1. CDR3 loop: CASSVDGTGMMREQFF. Here the CDR3 DNA reads TGTGCCAGCAGCGTAGATGGGACAGGGATGATGCGTGAGCAGTTCTTC.